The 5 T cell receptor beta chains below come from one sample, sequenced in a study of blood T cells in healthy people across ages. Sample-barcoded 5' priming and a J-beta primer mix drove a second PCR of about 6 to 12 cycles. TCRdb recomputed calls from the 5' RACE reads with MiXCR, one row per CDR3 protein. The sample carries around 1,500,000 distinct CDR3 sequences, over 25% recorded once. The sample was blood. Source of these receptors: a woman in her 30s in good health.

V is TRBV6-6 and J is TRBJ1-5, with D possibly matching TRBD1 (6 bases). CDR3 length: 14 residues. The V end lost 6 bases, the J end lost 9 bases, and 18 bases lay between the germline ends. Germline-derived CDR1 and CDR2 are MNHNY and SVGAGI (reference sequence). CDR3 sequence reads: CASRQPGQYRPQHF. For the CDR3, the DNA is TGTGCCAGCAGGCAGCCGGGACAATATCGGCCCCAGCATTTT.

The CDR3 DNA sequence: TGTGCCAGCAGGACAGATCAAACGCCCTATAATTCACCCCTCCACTTT. Amino acid sequence: CASRTDQTPYNSPLHF. The rearrangement links TRBV2 to TRBJ1-6, with TRBD1 as a possible D gene (5 bases). Germline CDR1 and CDR2: SNHLY and FYNNEI. The CDR3 runs 16 residues. The V end lost 6 bases, the J end lost 2 bases, and 14 bases lay between the germline ends.

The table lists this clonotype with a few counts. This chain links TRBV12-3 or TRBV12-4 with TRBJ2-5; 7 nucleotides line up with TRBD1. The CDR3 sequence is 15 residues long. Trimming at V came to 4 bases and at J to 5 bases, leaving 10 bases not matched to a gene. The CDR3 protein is CASSSSVTGRETQYF. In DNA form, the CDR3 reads TGTGCCAGCAGTTCCTCCGTGACAGGGCGCGAGACCCAGTACTTC.

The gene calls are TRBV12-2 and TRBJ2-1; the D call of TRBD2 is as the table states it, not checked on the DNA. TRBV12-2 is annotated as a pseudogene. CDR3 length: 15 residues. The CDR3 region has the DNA TGTGCAAGTCGCTCGCAGGGAGGACTTAACAATGAGCAGTTCTTC. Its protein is CASRSQGGLNNEQFF.

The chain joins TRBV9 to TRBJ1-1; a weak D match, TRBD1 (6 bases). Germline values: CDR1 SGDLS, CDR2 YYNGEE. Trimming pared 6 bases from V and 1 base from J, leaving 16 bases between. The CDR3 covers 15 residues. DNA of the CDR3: TGTGCCAGCACCCCCGTGGGGGGCGGGAACACTGAAGCTTTCTTT. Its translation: CASTPVGGGNTEAFF.